This entry is about one T cell receptor (beta chain). This record belongs to a study of blood T cell repertoires in COVID-19. The wider study: Samples taken during acute and convalescent COVID-19 were collected in the United States, Italy and Spain.

V lost 4 bases and J lost 4, with 14 bases in between. The CDR3 runs 15 residues. Germline V lookup: CDR1 SGHRS, CDR2 YFSETQ. Profiling relied on immunoSEQ multiplex PCR, and the TCRdb table lists in-frame clones only, not all of them. The table shows some 420,000 clones, with 80% to 90% occurring only once. Material: PBMCs or T cells enriched from blood (not recorded which). This chain links TRBV5-1 with TRBJ1-4, with D perhaps TRBD1 (6 bases). The clonotype comes from a man aged 25 to 40 who had recovered from COVID-19. The CDR3 coding sequence is TGCGCCAGCAGCAGGGGGGGCAGACTTAATGAAAAACTGTTTTTT. Its protein product is CASSRGGRLNEKLFF.